Each of the 28 T cell receptor beta chains below was sequenced from the same sample in a study of T cell responses to AZD1222 COVID-19 vaccine. The assay was immunoSEQ multiplex PCR, and TCRdb's table has in-frame clones only and misses some. The table lists over 130,000 clones. Sequences were obtained from peripheral blood. These receptor sequences come from an adult in good health.

The rearrangement joins TRBV5-1 to TRBJ2-3; D gene unclear. This CDR3 has 14 amino acids. Germline V lookup: CDR1 SGHRS, CDR2 YFSETQ. Trimming shortened V by 5 bases and J by 1 base, and 11 bases separated the two germline ends. In DNA form, the CDR3 reads TGCGCCAGCAGTAAGGGTTGGGGCACAGATACGCAGTATTTT. Its protein product is CASSKGWGTDTQYF.

The V gene is TRBV5-8, the J gene TRBJ1-5, with TRBD1 matching over 8 bases. V dropped 4 bases and J dropped 4; count of bases not matched to a gene: 16. The CDR3 length is 18 residues. CDR1 is SGHTS and CDR2 is YDEGEE in the germline V gene. This chain's CDR3 is CASSGSTGEAVRNQPQHF. In DNA form, the CDR3 reads TGTGCCAGCAGCGGGTCGACAGGGGAGGCGGTACGGAATCAGCCCCAGCATTTT.

The V and J genes are TRBV30 and TRBJ2-3; 11 nucleotides line up with TRBD2. Germline lookup yields CDR1 GTSNPN and CDR2 SVGIG (reference sequence). The CDR3 loop spans 17 amino acids. The J segment lost 0 bases and the V segment lost 1 base, leaving 6 bases of the junction unmatched. The CDR3: CAWSEGLAGLSTDTQYF. CDR3 DNA sequence: TGTGCCTGGAGTGAAGGACTAGCGGGCCTGAGCACAGATACGCAGTATTTT.

V usage is TRBV5-1 and J usage is TRBJ1-6; possibly TRBD1 for D (5 bases). The ends were cut back, 4 bases at V and 4 bases at J, with 15 bases in the middle. CDR3 length: 16 amino acids. Germline CDR1 reads SGHRS; CDR2 reads YFSETQ. The CDR3 loop reads CASSEQQATYNSPLHF. The CDR3 DNA reads TGCGCCAGCAGCGAGCAACAGGCTACGTATAATTCACCCCTCCACTTT.

V and J are TRBV7-3 and TRBJ1-1; the D is unclear. V was pared by 2 bases and J by 1 base, with 11 bases between. Looked up from germline, CDR1 is SGHTA and CDR2 is FQGTGA. The CDR3 runs 15 residues. The CDR3 reads CASSLGRPGNTEAFF. DNA for the CDR3: TGTGCCAGCAGCTTAGGACGGCCCGGGAACACTGAAGCTTTCTTT.

The chain is built from TRBV2 and TRBJ1-1; D not resolved. Trimming stripped 5 bases from V and 0 bases from J, with 10 bases between. CDR1 and CDR2 (germline): SNHLY, FYNNEI. This CDR3 region has 14 residues. CDR3 region: CASSKLTMNTEAFF. For the CDR3, the DNA is TGTGCCAGCAGTAAGTTGACGATGAACACTGAAGCTTTCTTT.

The chain combines TRBV5-6 with TRBJ1-2; 9 bases match TRBD1. Unmatched junction bases numbered 2, after V lost 0 bases and J lost 5 bases. This CDR3 is 14 amino acids long. Germline CDR1 reads SGHDT; CDR2 reads YYEEEE. CDR3 region: CASSLVTGGYGYTF. The CDR3 DNA is TGTGCCAGCAGCTTGGTGACAGGGGGGTATGGCTACACCTTC.

A word on this clone: Sequence at one end of the junction differs from germline and may be a read error. The gene calls are TRBV30 and TRBJ1-3; D unclear. Germline lookup yields CDR1 GTSNPN and CDR2 SVGIG (reference sequence). The CDR3 extends over 13 amino acids. CDR3 sequence reads: CARRVSSGNTIYF. DNA of the CDR3: TGTGCCCGGAGGGTGAGCTCTGGAAACACCATATATTTT.

The gene calls are TRBV27 and TRBJ1-1; D is possibly TRBD1 (5 bases). The CDR3 is 14 residues long. V lost 1 base and J lost 2, with 8 bases in between. Germline lookup yields CDR1 MNHEY and CDR2 SMNVEV (reference sequence). The CDR3 nucleotides read TGTGCCAGCAGTTTATGGGGGATTAACACTGAAGCTTTCTTT. Translated: CASSLWGINTEAFF.

The chain joins TRBV27 to TRBJ2-2; D is ambiguous. Germline loops: CDR1 MNHEY, CDR2 SMNVEV (reference sequence). V lost 11 bases and J lost 2, with 15 bases in between. The CDR3 has 14 residues. This chain's CDR3 is CASQWAVNTGELFF. The CDR3 region has the DNA TGTGCCTCCCAATGGGCGGTTAACACCGGGGAGCTGTTTTTT.

The V gene is TRBV4-3, the J gene TRBJ1-2, with D maybe TRBD1 (6 bases). Germline V gene lookup returns CDR1 LGHNA and CDR2 YSLEER. The CDR3 is made up of 15 amino acids. V shed 4 bases and J shed 2 bases, with 14 bases lying between them. CDR3 in amino acids: CASSPKTGENYGYTF. Written as DNA, the CDR3 is TGCGCCAGCAGCCCGAAGACAGGAGAAAACTATGGCTACACCTTC.

The J gene is TRBJ1-2, the V gene TRBV9; 8 positions match TRBD1. The CDR3 has 15 amino acids. The V gene's germline CDR1 is SGDLS and CDR2 YYNGEE. V trimming: 1 base; J trimming: 6 bases; junction bases outside the gene matches: 8. CDR3 loop: CASSVRPGGVDGYTF. Written as DNA, the CDR3 is TGTGCCAGCAGCGTAAGGCCAGGGGGCGTCGATGGCTACACCTTC.

The chain uses TRBV7-9 and TRBJ1-6; the D gene is possibly TRBD1 (5 bases). V was shortened by 1 base and J by 7 bases, with 17 bases between the two germline ends. In germline, CDR1 is SEHNR, CDR2 FQNEAQ (reference sequence). This CDR3 has 17 amino acids. The CDR3 is CASSLGPGQSRNSPLHF. For the CDR3, the DNA is TGTGCCAGCAGCTTAGGACCGGGGCAAAGCCGAAATTCACCCCTCCACTTT.

V and J are TRBV19 and TRBJ1-4; 9 nucleotides align to TRBD1. Trimming at V came to 5 bases and at J to 7 bases, leaving 8 bases not matched to a gene. Germline V gives CDR1 LNHDA, CDR2 SQIVND (reference sequence). There are 15 residues in the CDR3. DNA of the CDR3: TGTGCCAGTAGTCTACCGGGACAGGGTTCTGAAAAACTGTTTTTT. Protein product: CASSLPGQGSEKLFF.

The J gene is TRBJ1-1, the V gene TRBV19; D unclear. CDR1 and CDR2 from the germline V gene are LNHDA and SQIVND (reference sequence). Deletions cut 1 base from V and 4 bases from J, with 19 bases between. CDR3 length equals 17 residues. The CDR3 nucleotides read TGTGCCAGTAGTATAGTCCCAACCATGGGCCAAGGCACTGAAGCTTTCTTT. Translating gives CASSIVPTMGQGTEAFF.

The chain joins TRBV4-3 to TRBJ1-4; D gene unclear. Trimming left V 4 bases short and J 3 bases short, with 12 bases between. The CDR3 runs 15 residues. The germline V gene has CDR1 LGHNA and CDR2 YSLEER. CDR3 region: CASSLAEGSNEKLFF. CDR3 in DNA: TGCGCCAGCAGCCTCGCGGAAGGGTCTAATGAAAAACTGTTTTTT.

This chain joins TRBV4-3 and TRBJ1-2, with a possible D match to TRBD1 (5 bases). Germline V gives CDR1 LGHNA, CDR2 YSLEER. Trimming removed 7 bases from V and 3 bases from J, with 21 bases in between. CDR3 length equals 16 residues. The CDR3 loop reads CASTEGRGGTDYGYTF. CDR3 DNA: TGCGCCAGCACTGAAGGGCGAGGTGGGACCGACTATGGCTACACCTTC.

The rearrangement uses TRBV6-1 and TRBJ2-5; TRBD2 matches 11 bases. There are 17 residues in the CDR3. In germline, CDR1 is MNHNS, CDR2 SASEGT. Trimming took 4 bases from V and 9 from J; bases not matched to a gene: 16. CDR3 residues: CASSGDLRSGGAGAQYF. DNA of the CDR3: TGTGCCAGCAGTGGAGACCTACGTAGCGGGGGGGCCGGGGCCCAGTACTTC.

The chain combines TRBV30 with TRBJ1-2; no clear D. Germline V CDR1 and CDR2: GTSNPN, SVGIG (reference sequence). V was clipped by 2 bases and J by 4 bases, with 8 bases between them. The CDR3 is 12 residues long. The CDR3 region has the DNA TGTGCCTGGAGTCGGGTTCCCTATGGCTACACCTTC. This encodes CAWSRVPYGYTF. Based on the CDR3 plus reference TRBV30 and TRBJ1-2, the full variable domain is SQTIHQWPATLVQPVGSPLSLECTVEGTSNPNLYWYRQAAGRGLQLLFYSVGIGQISSEVPQNLSASRPQDRQFILSSKKLLLSDSGFYLCAWSRVPYGYTFGSGTRLTVV.

The genes are TRBV7-2 and TRBJ2-1; 10 bases match TRBD2. Per germline, CDR1 SGHTA and CDR2 FQGNSA. The J segment lost 1 base and the V segment lost 0 bases, leaving 9 bases of the junction unmatched. The length of the CDR3 is 19 residues. The DNA for the CDR3 is TGTGCCAGCAGCTTAGCGTCCAGCGGGGGGGCCAGTTCCTACAATGAGCAGTTCTTC. Translated, it gives CASSLASSGGASSYNEQFF.

The genes are TRBV28 and TRBJ1-2; TRBD1 matches 9 bases. The CDR3 is 15 residues long. Losses at the gene ends were 4 bases for V and 6 bases for J; bases not matched to a gene: 9. The germline V gene has CDR1 MDHEN and CDR2 SYDVKM. The CDR3 bases are TGTGCCAGCAGTTGGGCCGGGACAGGGAGCGATGGCTACACCTTC. It is translated as CASSWAGTGSDGYTF.

This chain uses TRBV6-2 or TRBV6-3 with TRBJ1-6; D call uncertain. Germline lookup yields CDR1 MNHEY and CDR2 SVGEGT. This CDR3 is 14 amino acids long. The V and J ends lost 3 bases and 8 bases respectively, with 11 bases between them. CDR3 coding DNA: TGTGCCAGCAGTTATCCCTGGCCTTATTCACCCCTCCACTTT. This encodes CASSYPWPYSPLHF.

The chain employs TRBV7-7 and TRBJ2-5; maybe TRBD2 (7 bases). CDR3 length: 14 amino acids. V lost 3 bases to trimming and J lost 5 bases, with 13 bases between them. Germline lookup yields CDR1 SSHAT and CDR2 FNYEAQ (reference sequence). CDR3 DNA: TGTGCCAGCAGCTTGGGGGGGGCGAAGGAGACCCAGTACTTC. Translated, it gives CASSLGGAKETQYF.

The chain is built from TRBV29-1 and TRBJ1-2, with TRBD1 identical over 7 bases. With V trimmed by 3 bases and J by 4 bases, 5 bases remained unmatched. Germline assignment: CDR1 SQVTM and CDR2 ANQGSEA. This CDR3 spans 13 amino acids. CDR3 DNA sequence: TGCAGCGTTGAGGCCCAGGGGGGCTATGGCTACACCTTC. It codes for CSVEAQGGYGYTF.

The J gene is TRBJ1-1, the V gene TRBV6-5; 8 positions match TRBD1. V lost 4 bases, J lost 0 bases, and 7 bases stayed unmatched. Germline assignment: CDR1 MNHEY and CDR2 SVGAGI. The CDR3 is 16 residues long. CDR3 amino acids: CASSFAGQGLNTEAFF. In nucleotides, the CDR3 is TGTGCCAGCAGTTTCGCCGGACAGGGCTTGAACACTGAAGCTTTCTTT.

V gene TRBV2 combines with J gene TRBJ1-3, with no clear D. V dropped 7 bases and J dropped 0 bases, with 10 bases sitting between them. The CDR3 has 14 residues. Germline-derived CDR1 and CDR2 are SNHLY and FYNNEI. The CDR3 loop is CASIQLSSGNTIYF. DNA of the CDR3: TGTGCCAGCATCCAGCTGAGCTCTGGAAACACCATATATTTT.

The V gene is TRBV18, the J gene TRBJ1-2; D possibly corresponds to TRBD1 (5 bases). The CDR3 loop spans 14 amino acids. Trimming took off 3 bases at V and 7 bases at J, with 15 bases between the two ends. From germline, CDR1 is KGHSH and CDR2 LQKENI. The CDR3, as DNA: TGTGCCAGCTCACCTTCCGGGGGGAGCGGTGGCTACACCTTC. Its protein product is CASSPSGGSGGYTF.

For this clone: The junction shows a germline mismatch at one end, possibly a read error. The V gene is TRBV19, the J gene TRBJ1-3; D is unclear. This CDR3 has 14 residues. The V gene's germline CDR1 is LNHDA and CDR2 SQIVND (reference sequence). CDR3 region: CASTRLNSENTIYF. In DNA, the CDR3 is TGTGCCAGCACAAGACTAAACTCTGAAAACACCATATATTTT.